Reported below is one T cell receptor (beta chain). Its antigen remains unknown. The sample originates from a study of T cells in Graves' hyperthyroidism and ophthalmopathy. The overall study: Peripheral blood was taken when the disease was first diagnosed, before any treatment began. The study, taken as a whole, reports: Also found in blood were most expanded thyroid clonotypes above 0.001.

The CDR3 spans 17 residues. The germline CDR1 and CDR2 sequences are SGHAT and FQDESV (reference sequence). V shed 10 bases and J 1 base; nucleotides not matched to a gene: 15. PBMCs were derived from approximately 10 ml fresh peripheral blood. RNA transcripts yielded amplified TCR beta CDR3 regions. The HTBI primer set was used in a first-round RT-PCR of the TCR CDR3. TCRdb analysed the multiplex PCR reads with MiXCR anew, one entry per CDR3 protein. The sample has roughly 380,000 distinct CDR3 sequences; around 18% are singletons. The clonotype was recovered from a woman in her thirties or forties with Graves' ophthalmopathy. The material sequenced was blood. V is TRBV11-1 and J is TRBJ2-7; 11 bases are shared with TRBD2. The CDR3 nucleotides are TGTGCCACTCTACCCCGCGGTCTAGCGGGAGGTTCCTACGAGCAGTACTTC. Translated: CATLPRGLAGGSYEQYF.